The entry below describes one TCR beta chain. Generated by immunoSEQ multiplex PCR, the TCRdb table keeps only in-frame clones and is missing some. The table lists more than 65,000 clones, 96% of them singletons, with about 0.3% in the top ten. Germline trimming cut 5 bases from V and 4 bases from J; bases unmatched to any gene: 10. The CDR3 spans 16 residues. Looked up from germline, CDR1 is LNHNV and CDR2 is YYDKDF (reference sequence). This entry comes from a study of technical replicates of blood from several donors. This rearrangement joins TRBV15 to TRBJ2-1, with TRBD2 identical over 8 bases. This sequence was found in a human donor in good health. The specimen sequenced was T cells isolated from PBMCs. The CDR3 nucleotides read TGTGCCACCAGCGGGGAACTAGCGGCCAAGTACAATGAGCAGTTCTTC. Its translation is CATSGELAAKYNEQFF.